Shown below are 14 T cell receptor beta chains from a single sample sequenced in a study of long-term antiretroviral therapy in people with HIV. Running of the v3.0 immunoSEQ assay took place at survey level. This table comes from immunoSEQ multiplex PCR, and its TCRdb copy is limited to in-frame clones, with some not included. The table shows some 31,000 clones, with 97% occurring only once. The sequencing used unsorted PBMCs, collected 7.6 years after starting antiretroviral therapy. These TCRs come from a young man with HIV.

The V call is TRBV11-2, the J call TRBJ2-3; TRBD1 matches at 9 bases. Losses at the gene ends were 3 bases for V and 1 base for J; bases not matched to a gene: 5. The CDR3 consists of 16 residues. Germline CDR1 SGHAT, CDR2 FQNNGV. The CDR3 is CASSLLRDRGTDTQYF. The CDR3 DNA reads TGTGCCAGCAGCTTGCTCCGGGACAGGGGCACAGATACGCAGTATTTT.

J is TRBJ1-3 and V is TRBV27; D is uncertain. Germline CDR1 and CDR2: MNHEY and SMNVEV (reference sequence). V was pared by 6 bases and J by 0 bases, with 12 bases between. The CDR3 extends over 15 amino acids. CDR3 bases: TGTGCCAGCAGCGCCTCTTGGGGCTCTGGAAACACCATATATTTT. Its translation: CASSASWGSGNTIYF.

The chain is built from TRBV29-1 and TRBJ1-3, with D unclear. This CDR3 is built from 13 residues. Trimming removed 2 bases from V and 2 bases from J, with 7 bases in between. Germline V lookup: CDR1 SQVTM, CDR2 ANQGSEA. DNA for the CDR3: TGCAGCGTTGAAAGGGTACCTGGAAACACCATATATTTT. Translating it yields CSVERVPGNTIYF. Filled out from reference TRBV29-1 and TRBJ1-3, the complete variable domain reads SAVISQKPSRDICQRGTSLTIQCQVDSQVTMMFWYRQQPGQSLTLIATANQGSEATYESGFVIDKFPISRPNLTFSTLTVSNMSPEDSSIYLCSVERVPGNTIYFGEGSWLTVV.

This sequence joins TRBV6-1 and TRBJ1-3; no firm D call. CDR1 is MNHNS and CDR2 is SASEGT in the germline V gene. The ends were cut back, 4 bases at V and 5 bases at J, with 9 bases in the middle. The CDR3 is 13 amino acids. CDR3 sequence: CASSAQRRNTIYF. DNA of the CDR3: TGTGCCAGCAGTGCACAGCGAAGAAACACCATATATTTT.

The CDR3 region has the DNA TGTGCCAGCAGCCAAATCGGGAGTTCAGGTAGCGATGAGCAGTTCTTC. Amino acids: CASSQIGSSGSDEQFF. The chain is built from TRBV9 and TRBJ2-1; possible D gene TRBD2, 6 bases. Trimming left V 4 bases short and J 8 bases short, with 22 bases between. Germline V gene data show CDR1 as SGDLS and CDR2 as YYNGEE. This CDR3 is 16 amino acids long. Full variable domain (rest looked up from reference TRBV9 and TRBJ2-1): DSGVTQTPKHLITATGQRVTLRCSPRSGDLSVYWYQQSLDQGLQFLIQYYNGEERAKGNILERFSAQQFPDLHSELNLSSLELGDSALYFCASSQIGSSGSDEQFFGPGTRLTVL.

This clone was picked up one time. This rearrangement joins TRBV19 to TRBJ2-7, with 9 bases lining up with TRBD2. The germline V gene has CDR1 LNHDA and CDR2 SQIVND (reference sequence). V dropped 8 bases and J dropped 7; count of bases not matched to a gene: 15. CDR3 length: 15 residues. The CDR3, as DNA: TGTGCCAGTTCCCCCAACCCAGCGGGGGGCGGGGAGCAGTACTTC. This translates into CASSPNPAGGGEQYF.

This chain links TRBV13 with TRBJ2-5; 13 bases line up with TRBD2. Per germline, CDR1 PRHDT and CDR2 FYEKMQ (reference sequence). The CDR3 sequence is 15 residues long. The trim removed 0 bases at V and 5 bases at J, leaving 0 bases unmatched. CDR3 sequence (DNA): TGTGCCAGCAGCTTAGGGACTAGCGGGGGGGAGACCCAGTACTTC. Translating it yields CASSLGTSGGETQYF.

The V call is TRBV4-3, the J call TRBJ2-1; the match to TRBD2 covers 9 bases. CDR3 length equals 17 residues. After removal of 0 bases from V and 8 bases from J, the junction contained 11 bases not matched to a gene. In germline, CDR1 is LGHNA, CDR2 YSLEER. The DNA for the CDR3 is TGCGCCAGCAGCCAAGAGCATGCGGGGGGGCGCGGGGATGAGCAGTTCTTC. It encodes CASSQEHAGGRGDEQFF.

The chain joins TRBV30 to TRBJ2-7; 8 positions agree with TRBD2. The CDR3 has 14 residues. V was pared by 0 bases and J by 3 bases, with 4 bases of the junction left unmatched. CDR1 and CDR2 from the germline V gene are GTSNPN and SVGIG (reference sequence). The CDR3: CAWSVQSGSYEQYF. DNA for the CDR3: TGTGCCTGGAGTGTACAAAGCGGGAGCTACGAGCAGTACTTC.

This chain connects TRBV5-5 to TRBJ2-1; tentative D call: TRBD1 (5 bases). The CDR3 consists of 15 residues. Trimming took 3 bases from V and 6 from J, leaving 16 bases between them. CDR1 is SGHKS, CDR2 YYEKEE, per germline (reference sequence). This chain's CDR3 is CASSSQGSSPNEQFF. DNA for the CDR3: TGTGCCAGCAGCTCCCAGGGCTCTAGTCCCAATGAGCAGTTCTTC.

This rearrangement joins TRBV11-3 to TRBJ2-5, with D uncertain. CDR1 and CDR2 (germline): SGHNT, YENEEA. V lost 1 base and J lost 1, with 7 bases in between. The length of the CDR3 is 14 residues. The CDR3 nucleotides read TGTGCCAGCAGCTTAGCTGCCGGCCAAGAGACCCAGTACTTC. It is translated as CASSLAAGQETQYF.

The V call is TRBV6-6, the J call TRBJ1-2, with 7 bases fitting TRBD1. Germline values: CDR1 MNHNY, CDR2 SVGAGI (reference sequence). The junction had 4 bases not matched to a gene; V was cut back by 2 bases and J by 7 bases. The CDR3 sequence is 13 residues long. This CDR3 is CASSYSPGGGYTF. The CDR3 DNA sequence: TGTGCCAGCAGTTACAGCCCAGGGGGTGGCTACACCTTC.

The J gene is TRBJ1-3, the V gene TRBV13, with D maybe TRBD1 (5 bases). Trimming cost V 3 bases and J 0 bases, with 6 bases left between them. From germline, CDR1 is PRHDT and CDR2 FYEKMQ (reference sequence). The CDR3 loop spans 14 amino acids. This CDR3 is CASSLGVSGNTIYF. CDR3 DNA sequence: TGTGCCAGCAGCTTGGGGGTCTCTGGAAACACCATATATTTT.

Here the CDR3 DNA reads TGTGCCAGCAGCTTGTATCAGGAGGGGACTAATGAAAAACTGTTTTTT. It is translated as CASSLYQEGTNEKLFF. V gene TRBV5-8 combines with J gene TRBJ1-4; tentative D call: TRBD1 (5 bases). CDR1 is SGHTS, CDR2 YDEGEE, per germline. There are 16 residues in the CDR3. With 1 base removed from V and 2 bases from J, the gap between germline ends came to 12 bases.